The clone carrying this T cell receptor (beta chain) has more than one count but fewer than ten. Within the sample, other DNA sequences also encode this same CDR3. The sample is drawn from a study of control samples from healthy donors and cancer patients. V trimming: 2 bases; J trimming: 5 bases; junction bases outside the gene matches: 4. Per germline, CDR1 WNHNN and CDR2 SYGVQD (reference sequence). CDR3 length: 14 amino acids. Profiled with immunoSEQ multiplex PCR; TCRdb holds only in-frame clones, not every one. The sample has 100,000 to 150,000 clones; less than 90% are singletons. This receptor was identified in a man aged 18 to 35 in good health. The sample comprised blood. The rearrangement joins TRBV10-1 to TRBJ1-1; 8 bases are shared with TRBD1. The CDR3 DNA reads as TGCGCCAGCAGTGAGGACAGGGGAGGTACTGAAGCTTTCTTT. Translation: CASSEDRGGTEAFF.